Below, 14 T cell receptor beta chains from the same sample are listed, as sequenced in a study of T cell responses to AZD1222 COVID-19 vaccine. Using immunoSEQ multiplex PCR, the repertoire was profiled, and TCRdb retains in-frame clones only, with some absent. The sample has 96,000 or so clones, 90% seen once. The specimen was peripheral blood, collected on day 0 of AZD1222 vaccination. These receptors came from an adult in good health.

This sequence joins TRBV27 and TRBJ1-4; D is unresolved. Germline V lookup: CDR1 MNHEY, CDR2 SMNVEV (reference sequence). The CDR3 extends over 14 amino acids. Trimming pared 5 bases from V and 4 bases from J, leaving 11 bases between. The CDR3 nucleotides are TGTGCCAGCAGTCCCACAGCGCGTAATGAAAAACTGTTTTTT. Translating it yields CASSPTARNEKLFF.

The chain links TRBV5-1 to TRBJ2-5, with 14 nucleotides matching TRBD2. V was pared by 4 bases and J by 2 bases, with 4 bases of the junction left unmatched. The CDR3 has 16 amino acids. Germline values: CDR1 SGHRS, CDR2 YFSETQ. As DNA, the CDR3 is TGCGCCAGCAGCCCCGGACTAGCGGGAGGTCAAGAGACCCAGTACTTC. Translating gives CASSPGLAGGQETQYF.

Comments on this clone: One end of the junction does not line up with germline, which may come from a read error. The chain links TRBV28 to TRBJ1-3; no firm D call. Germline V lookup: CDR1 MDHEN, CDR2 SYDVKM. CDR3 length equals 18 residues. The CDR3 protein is CASSRTFPGRRTGNIIYF. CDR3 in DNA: TGTGCCAGCAGCCGTACCTTCCCGGGCAGGCGCACTGGAAACATCATATATTTT.

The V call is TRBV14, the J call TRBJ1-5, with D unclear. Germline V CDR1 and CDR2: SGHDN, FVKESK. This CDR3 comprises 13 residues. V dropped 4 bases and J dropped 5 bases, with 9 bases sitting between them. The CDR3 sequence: CASSPSVDQPQHF. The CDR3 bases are TGTGCCAGCAGCCCTTCCGTCGATCAGCCCCAGCATTTT.

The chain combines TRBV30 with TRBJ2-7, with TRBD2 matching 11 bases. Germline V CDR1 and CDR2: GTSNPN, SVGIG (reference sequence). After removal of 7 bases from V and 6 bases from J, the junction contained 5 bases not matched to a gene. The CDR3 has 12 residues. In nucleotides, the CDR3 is TGTGCCTCTCTAGCGGGAGGTGGCGAGCAGTACTTC. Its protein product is CASLAGGGEQYF.

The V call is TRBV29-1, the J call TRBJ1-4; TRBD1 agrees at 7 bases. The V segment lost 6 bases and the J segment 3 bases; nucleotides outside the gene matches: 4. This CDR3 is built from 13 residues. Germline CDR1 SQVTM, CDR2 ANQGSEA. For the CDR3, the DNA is TGCAGCGTGCAGGGGGGCCCTAATGAAAAACTGTTTTTT. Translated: CSVQGGPNEKLFF.

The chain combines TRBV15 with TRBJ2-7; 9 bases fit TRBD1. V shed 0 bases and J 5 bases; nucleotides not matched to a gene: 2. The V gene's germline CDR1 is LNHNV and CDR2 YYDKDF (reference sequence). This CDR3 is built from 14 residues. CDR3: CATSREGQGNEQYF. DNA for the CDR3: TGTGCCACCAGCAGAGAGGGACAGGGAAACGAGCAGTACTTC.

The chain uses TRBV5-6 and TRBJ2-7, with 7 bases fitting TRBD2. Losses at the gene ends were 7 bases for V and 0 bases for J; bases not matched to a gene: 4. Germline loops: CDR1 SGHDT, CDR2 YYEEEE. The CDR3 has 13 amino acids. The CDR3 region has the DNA TGTGCCAGCGACCGGGACTACTCCTACGAGCAGTACTTC. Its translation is CASDRDYSYEQYF. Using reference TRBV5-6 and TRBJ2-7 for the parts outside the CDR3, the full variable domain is DAGVTQSPTHLIKTRGQQVTLRCSPKSGHDTVSWYQQALGQGPQFIFQYYEEEERQRGNFPDRFSGHQFPNYSSELNVNALLLGDSALYLCASDRDYSYEQYFGPGTRLTVT.

The CDR3 sequence: CASSKARGRIHPTGDNEQFF. DNA of the CDR3: TGTGCCAGCAGCAAAGCGCGGGGACGGATCCACCCTACCGGCGACAATGAGCAGTTCTTC. This chain links TRBV21-1 with TRBJ2-1; TRBD2 is the table's D call and was not checked against the DNA. TRBV21-1 is a listed pseudogene. This CDR3 is built from 20 residues.

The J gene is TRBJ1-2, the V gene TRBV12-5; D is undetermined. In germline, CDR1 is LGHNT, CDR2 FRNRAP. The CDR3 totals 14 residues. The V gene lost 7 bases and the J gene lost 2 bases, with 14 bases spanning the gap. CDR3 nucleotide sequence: TGTGCTAGTGCCCAAGGGTCACAGAACTATGGCTACACCTTC. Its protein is CASAQGSQNYGYTF.

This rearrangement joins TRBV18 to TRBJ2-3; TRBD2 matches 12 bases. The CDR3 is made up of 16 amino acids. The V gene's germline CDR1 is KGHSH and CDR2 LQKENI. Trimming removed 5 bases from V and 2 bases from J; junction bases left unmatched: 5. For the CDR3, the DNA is TGTGCCAGCTCATCGGGACTAGCGGGCATCACAGATACGCAGTATTTT. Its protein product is CASSSGLAGITDTQYF. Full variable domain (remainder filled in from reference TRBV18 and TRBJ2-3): NAGVMQNPRHLVRRRGQEARLRCSPMKGHSHVYWYRQLPEEGLKFMVYLQKENIIDESGMPKERFSAEFPKEGPSILRIQQVVRGDSAAYFCASSSGLAGITDTQYFGPGTRLTVL.

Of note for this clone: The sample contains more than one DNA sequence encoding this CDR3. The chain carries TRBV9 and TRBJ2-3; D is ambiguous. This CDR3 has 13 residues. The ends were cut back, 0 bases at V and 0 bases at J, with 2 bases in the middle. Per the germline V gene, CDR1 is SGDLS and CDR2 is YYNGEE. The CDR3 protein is CASSVASTDTQYF. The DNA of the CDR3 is TGTGCCAGCAGCGTAGCTAGCACAGATACGCAGTATTTT.

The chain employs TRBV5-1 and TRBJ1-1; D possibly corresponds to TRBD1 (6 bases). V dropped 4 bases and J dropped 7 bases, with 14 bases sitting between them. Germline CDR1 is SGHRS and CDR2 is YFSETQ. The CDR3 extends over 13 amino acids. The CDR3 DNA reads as TGCGCCAGCAGCGTACAGGGTGCGGGTGAAGCTTTCTTT. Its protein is CASSVQGAGEAFF. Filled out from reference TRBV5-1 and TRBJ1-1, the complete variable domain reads KAGVTQTPRYLIKTRGQQVTLSCSPISGHRSVSWYQQTPGQGLQFLFEYFSETQRNKGNFPGRFSGRQFSNSRSEMNVSTLELGDSALYLCASSVQGAGEAFFGQGTRLTVV.

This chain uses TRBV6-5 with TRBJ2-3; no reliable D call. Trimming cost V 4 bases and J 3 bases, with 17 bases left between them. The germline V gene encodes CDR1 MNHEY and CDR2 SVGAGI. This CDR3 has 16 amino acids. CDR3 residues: CASSSDATWWTDTQYF. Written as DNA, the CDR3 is TGTGCCAGCAGTTCCGACGCGACGTGGTGGACAGATACGCAGTATTTT.